The sequence of this TCR beta chain was determined in a study of T cells after yellow fever vaccination. Trimming took off 8 bases at V and 8 bases at J, with 13 bases between the two ends. This CDR3 comprises 12 residues. From the 5' RACE reads, TCRdb called clonotypes with MiXCR, one entry per CDR3 protein. The sample holds 300,000 to 400,000 distinct CDR3 sequences, 6.2% seen once. This clonotype appeared a few times. Its antigen remains unidentified. Notes on the study in general: Post-booster samples contained most primary-vaccination clones (more than 95% CD4, around 90% CD8).

The origin of this receptor is a man younger than 45 who received the YFV17D yellow fever vaccine. The chain uses TRBV23-1 and TRBJ2-1; D uncertain. TRBV23-1 qualifies as an ORF whose function is uncertain. Material: PBMCs, obtained 5 days after the yellow fever booster vaccination. The CDR3 loop is CASPFSMDEQFF. The CDR3 DNA reads TGCGCCAGCCCTTTTTCTATGGATGAGCAGTTCTTC.